A selection of T cell receptor beta chains follows, all from one sample in a study of CD8+CD57+ T cells in acquired aplastic anemia. Using its own MiXCR run on the reads, TCRdb lists one record per CDR3 protein. The sample lists around 190,000 distinct CDR3 sequences; approximately 60% were seen once. Sequencing was done on a sample of sorted CD4+, CD8+, or CD8+CD57+ T cells (not recorded which) from PBMCs. All receptors derive from a human donor in good health. Both conserved end residues are part of each CDR3. D genes are given only for firm matches. Part of the rows lack a size; the others show once, few, many or a class for expanded clones.

D gene: .
clone size: .
V gene: TRBV6-5
J gene: TRBJ1-6
CDR3 DNA: TGTGCCAGCAGCCCGGGGGGTTTACCCCTCCACTTT
CDR3 protein: CASSPGGLPLHF

D gene: .
clone size: many
V gene: TRBV4-1
J gene: TRBJ2-2
CDR3 DNA: TGCGCCAGCAGCCAAGAGATCTTCACCGGGGAGCTGTTTTTT
CDR3 protein: CASSQEIFTGELFF

D gene: .
clone size: few
V gene: TRBV20-1
J gene: TRBJ1-5
CDR3 DNA: TGCAGTGCTACCAAGGGACGTGCTGAGCCCCAGCATTTT
CDR3 protein: CSATKGRAEPQHF

D gene: .
clone size: .
V gene: TRBV19
J gene: TRBJ1-6
CDR3 DNA: TGTGCCAGTAGATTCTCAGCAACCAATTCACCCCTCCACTTT
CDR3 protein: CASRFSATNSPLHF

D gene: .
clone size: many
V gene: TRBV6-5
J gene: TRBJ1-4
CDR3 DNA: TGTGCCAGCCGGGACTCCCTTTCCGAAAAACTGTTTTTT
CDR3 protein: CASRDSLSEKLFF

D gene: .
clone size: .
V gene: TRBV25-1
J gene: TRBJ2-6
CDR3 DNA: TGTGCCAGCAGTGCCAGGTCTGGGGCCAACGTCCTGACTTTC
CDR3 protein: CASSARSGANVLTF

D gene: TRBD1
clone size: .
V gene: TRBV13
J gene: TRBJ1-6
CDR3 DNA: TGTGCCAGCAGCTTCGGGACAGTGAATTCACCCCTCCACTTT
CDR3 protein: CASSFGTVNSPLHF

D gene: TRBD1
clone size: .
V gene: TRBV29-1
J gene: TRBJ2-2
CDR3 DNA: TGCAGCGTGAAGCAGGGGGCCGGGGAGCTGTTTTTT
CDR3 protein: CSVKQGAGELFF

D gene: TRBD2
clone size: medium-sized
V gene: TRBV7-2
J gene: TRBJ2-7
CDR3 DNA: TGTGCCAGCAGCTCAGCGGGGGGGTACGAGCAGTACTTC
CDR3 protein: CASSSAGGYEQYF

D gene: .
clone size: .
V gene: TRBV12-3/TRBV12-4
J gene: TRBJ2-1
CDR3 DNA: TGTGCCAGCAGACGGGACTTGAGCTCCTACAATGAGCAGTTCTTC
CDR3 protein: CASRRDLSSYNEQFF

D gene: TRBD1
clone size: .
V gene: TRBV2
J gene: TRBJ1-2
CDR3 DNA: TGTGCCAGCTCGCGGGACAGGGGTTTTAACTATGGCTACACCTTC
CDR3 protein: CASSRDRGFNYGYTF

D gene: .
clone size: .
V gene: TRBV6-6
J gene: TRBJ1-5
CDR3 DNA: TGTGCCAGTCGTACAGTTTATAGCAGTCAGCCCCAGCATTTT
CDR3 protein: CASRTVYSSQPQHF

D gene: .
clone size: many
V gene: TRBV9
J gene: TRBJ1-1
CDR3 DNA: TGTGCCAGCAGCGTAGATGGGGGGAACACTGAAGCTTTCTTT
CDR3 protein: CASSVDGGNTEAFF